This T cell receptor beta chain was sequenced in a study of CD8+ T cells in alopecia areata. Study results and caveats: There was only one nonresponder, so it was unclear how baseline CD8+ expansion relates to response. Patients shared TCRs less clearly than mice did, possibly for HLA-related reasons.

To note about this clone: What it recognizes is unknown.

Specified treatment: oral pan-JAK inhibitor, 5-10 mg twice daily. Extracted RNA was reverse transcribed into cDNA, the sequencing template. Clones were sequenced by immunoSEQ multiplex PCR, and TCRdb holds only the in-frame ones, with some missing. The sample comprises 75,000 to 100,000 clones, 70% to 80% of which are singletons, and approximately 15% rests with the top ten. Germline V gene data show CDR1 as SGHAT and CDR2 as FQNNGV. The CDR3 runs to 16 residues. Trimming took 4 bases from V and 0 from J, leaving 16 bases between them. The specimen was CD8+ T cells sorted from blood, collected between weeks 43 and 45, from a patient treated with tofacitinib. This receptor was identified in a human donor with alopecia areata. V and J are TRBV11-2 and TRBJ2-7; possible D gene TRBD1, 6 bases. DNA of the CDR3: TGTGCCAGCAGCTCAGGTGGGGGCAGAAGCTCCTACGAGCAGTACTTC. It codes for CASSSGGGRSSYEQYF.